Detailed here is one TCR beta chain. Its cognate antigen is unknown. The germline V gene has CDR1 MGHRA and CDR2 YSYEKL. V was clipped by 4 bases and J by 3 bases, with 12 bases between them. This CDR3 contains 15 residues. Assay: immunoSEQ multiplex PCR; the TCRdb copy retains only in-frame clones and omits some. Of about 66,000 clones listed, less than 85% are singletons. The data belong to a study of OX40 agonist ivuxolimab in advanced cancers. Study-wide context: Prior anti-PD-1, anti-PD-L1 or anti-CTLA-4 therapy was allowed; about 39% had some. Findings and caveats of the study: Among the nonresponders, some also had low normalized T-cell clonal expansion.

Sequencing was performed on CD4+ or CD8+ T cells sorted from blood, taken in a trial of the OX40 agonist ivuxolimab. The J gene is TRBJ2-2, the V gene TRBV4-1; D is possibly TRBD1 (6 bases). This receptor was obtained from an adult with an advanced solid tumor such as melanoma, head and neck, liver or kidney cancer. CDR3 coding DNA: TGCGCCAGCAGCCCTAAGGGGGTTTACACCGGGGAGCTGTTTTTT. Amino acids: CASSPKGVYTGELFF.